This entry describes one TCR beta chain. TCRdb re-called the 5' RACE reads through MiXCR, storing one row per CDR3 protein. Found here are some 1,700,000 distinct CDR3 sequences, 32% of them singletons; the top ten hold 0.25% to 0.3%. The data are from a study of identical twins. CDR1 is SGHRS, CDR2 YFSETQ, per germline. Trimming took off 1 base at V and 5 bases at J, with 22 bases between the two ends. The CDR3 spans 18 residues. The J gene is TRBJ2-1, the V gene TRBV5-1; TRBD2 is a possible D gene (6 bases). Source material: cord blood. The clonotype was recovered from a newborn girl in good health. CDR3 coding DNA: TGCGCCAGCAGCTTGCCAATAGGGAGGCGGGGTCTTGACAATGAGCAGTTCTTC. Its translation: CASSLPIGRRGLDNEQFF.